Below, one T cell receptor (beta chain) is given with its context. In the original analysis: Amplification from reference gene primers served as the basis for estimated nucleated cell counts. Data came from immunoSEQ multiplex PCR; TCRdb stores just in-frame clones and leaves some out. Clone size and the V and J calls come from that table; the DNA yielded D and trimming. The sample has 55,000 to 80,000 clones, 80% to 90% seen once. Trimming took 7 bases from V and 2 from J, leaving 14 bases between them. The germline V gene has CDR1 SEHNR and CDR2 FQNEAQ (reference sequence). This CDR3 contains 14 residues. The data were taken from a study of blood T cell repertoires in COVID-19. Study context: Italy, Spain and the United States were the sources of the convalescent and acute COVID-19 samples. The cDNA or gDNA used as material had been derived from T cells, B-cell-depleted T cells, or PBMCs.

The source is a man over 45 with active COVID-19. Sequencing used peripheral blood. The chain joins TRBV7-9 to TRBJ1-2, with D hard to call. The CDR3 DNA is TGTGCCAGCACCGCGGCCGTTCTAAACTATGGCTACACCTTC. Its protein product is CASTAAVLNYGYTF.